This T cell receptor beta chain appears in the sequencing data of a study of blood T cells in healthy people across ages. As for the study in general: Per every two T cells, about one barcoded beta molecule was captured by template switching. Study-level findings and limits: Diversity was estimated from one million T cells, and these estimates were considered underestimates. Long-lived donors had more naive CD4+ cells and higher diversity than aged donors.

The CDR3 sequence is 13 residues long. Losses at the gene ends were 4 bases for V and 11 bases for J; bases not matched to a gene: 9. Germline V gene lookup returns CDR1 SGHTA and CDR2 FQGTGA. A second PCR, run for roughly 7 to 11 cycles, used a sample-barcoded 5' primer plus a J-beta primer mix. TCRdb called the 5' RACE reads again in MiXCR, with one record for every CDR3 protein. This sample has some 760,000 distinct CDR3 sequences, with 20% to 25% found just once. Remarks on this clonotype: The antigen remains undetermined.

The same sample was also studied in work on T cells of mothers and their children. That report notes: Donation came from a few healthy Caucasian mothers together with their six children.

This clonotype was sampled from a boy aged 5-17 years in good health. The sample comprised blood. The V and J genes are TRBV7-3 and TRBJ1-2; TRBD1 aligns across 8 bases. The CDR3 is CASSSLGTGQYTF. In DNA, the CDR3 is TGTGCCAGCAGCTCCCTGGGGACAGGACAGTACACCTTC.